These 21 T cell receptor beta chains originate from one sample sequenced in a study of blood T cell repertoires in COVID-19. The data were produced by immunoSEQ multiplex PCR, yet TCRdb's version contains in-frame clones alone and is incomplete. This table has about 220,000 clones, about four fifths appearing once. The sequenced material came from PBMCs or T cells enriched from blood (not recorded which). All receptors derive from a middle-aged woman who had been exposed to COVID-19.

This clone was observed a few times. The V and J genes are TRBV28 and TRBJ2-7; 8 nucleotides agree with TRBD1. The CDR3 length is 14 residues. CDR1 and CDR2 (germline): MDHEN, SYDVKM. V dropped 3 bases and J dropped 3; count of bases not matched to a gene: 4. This CDR3 is CASSFQGASYEQYF. The CDR3 nucleotides are TGTGCCAGCAGTTTCCAGGGGGCAAGCTACGAGCAGTACTTC.

The V call is TRBV10-1, the J call TRBJ2-7; D might be TRBD2 (6 bases). V lost 8 bases, J lost 2 bases, and 13 bases lay in between. Per germline, CDR1 WNHNN and CDR2 SYGVQD (reference sequence). The CDR3 runs 13 residues. CDR3 in amino acids: CASGGTEPYEQYF. The CDR3 nucleotides are TGCGCCAGCGGGGGGACGGAGCCCTACGAGCAGTACTTC.

The V call is TRBV6-5, the J call TRBJ1-2; a weak D match, TRBD1 (5 bases). Trimming left V 4 bases short and J 3 bases short, with 15 bases between. Per the germline V gene, CDR1 is MNHEY and CDR2 is SVGAGI. This CDR3 spans 15 amino acids. CDR3 loop: CASSSPRGDHYGYTF. In DNA form, the CDR3 reads TGTGCCAGCAGTTCCCCCCGGGGGGATCACTATGGCTACACCTTC.

This chain connects TRBV7-2 to TRBJ1-1; tentative D call: TRBD1 (6 bases). Germline values: CDR1 SGHTA, CDR2 FQGNSA. The CDR3 loop spans 15 amino acids. Trimming pared 5 bases from V and 0 bases from J, leaving 13 bases between. The CDR3 reads CASSGRTAMNTEAFF. The CDR3 nucleotides are TGTGCCAGCAGCGGCCGGACAGCCATGAACACTGAAGCTTTCTTT.

The rearrangement links TRBV21-1 to TRBJ1-6. TRBV21-1 has pseudogene status. There are 12 residues in the CDR3. CDR3 sequence reads: CASRRGRSPLHF. The DNA for the CDR3 is TGTGCCAGCCGGCGAGGGAGGTCACCCCTCCACTTT.

The chain is built from TRBV30 and TRBJ2-5; 7 bases align to TRBD2. The CDR3 is 12 residues long. Unmatched junction bases numbered 1, after V lost 1 base and J lost 5 bases. Germline CDR1 is GTSNPN and CDR2 is SVGIG (reference sequence). CDR3 residues: CAWSGGGETQYF. For the CDR3, the DNA is TGTGCCTGGAGTGGGGGAGGGGAGACCCAGTACTTC.

The V and J genes are TRBV9 and TRBJ1-2; 7 bases are a match to TRBD1. This CDR3 has 14 residues. V was pared by 0 bases and J by 4 bases, with 3 bases of the junction left unmatched. Germline CDR1 is SGDLS and CDR2 is YYNGEE. CDR3 region: CASSVAQGSYGYTF. In DNA, the CDR3 is TGTGCCAGCAGCGTAGCACAGGGGAGCTATGGCTACACCTTC.

This clone was found once. V gene TRBV6-5 combines with J gene TRBJ2-7; perhaps TRBD1 as D (5 bases). V lost 2 bases, J lost 5 bases, and 10 bases lay in between. The length of the CDR3 is 13 residues. Per germline, CDR1 MNHEY and CDR2 SVGAGI. As DNA, the CDR3 is TGTGCCAGCAGTTACAGTAAGGGGAACGAGCAGTACTTC. Translated: CASSYSKGNEQYF.

V is TRBV7-6 and J is TRBJ2-7; D perhaps matches TRBD2 (7 bases). The CDR3 consists of 15 residues. V lost 5 bases to trimming and J lost 4 bases, with 18 bases between them. Looked up from germline, CDR1 is SGHVS and CDR2 is FNYEAQ. The CDR3 DNA reads TGTGCCAGCAGCCCAGTTGGGGGGGGCCTGTACGAGCAGTACTTC. It encodes CASSPVGGGLYEQYF.

The chain carries TRBV9 and TRBJ1-6; TRBD1 matches 8 bases. The junction had 4 bases not matched to a gene; V was cut back by 4 bases and J by 7 bases. The length of the CDR3 is 14 residues. Germline V CDR1 and CDR2: SGDLS, YYNGEE. The chain's CDR3 is CASSWDRQNSPLHF. The CDR3 nucleotides are TGTGCCAGCAGCTGGGACAGGCAAAATTCACCCCTCCACTTT.

This chain joins TRBV2 and TRBJ1-1; 7 nucleotides agree with TRBD1. The trim removed 6 bases at V and 0 bases at J, leaving 4 bases unmatched. This CDR3 is 14 amino acids long. Per the germline V gene, CDR1 is SNHLY and CDR2 is FYNNEI. CDR3 DNA sequence: TGTGCCAGCAGGGAGACAGGGATGAACACTGAAGCTTTCTTT. It specifies CASRETGMNTEAFF.

The CDR3 reads CASSAGTATLNTEAFF. In DNA form, the CDR3 reads TGTGCCAGCAGCGCCGGGACAGCCACCCTGAACACTGAAGCTTTCTTT. J is TRBJ1-1 and V is TRBV7-6, with 7 bases fitting TRBD1. The CDR3 extends over 16 amino acids. Germline lookup yields CDR1 SGHVS and CDR2 FNYEAQ. After removal of 5 bases from V and 0 bases from J, the junction contained 9 bases not matched to a gene. The full variable domain, completed using reference TRBV7-6 and TRBJ1-1, is GAGVSQSPRYKVTKRGQDVALRCDPISGHVSLYWYRQALGQGPEFLTYFNYEAQQDKSGLPNDRFSAERPEGSISTLTIQRTEQRDSAMYRCASSAGTATLNTEAFFGQGTRLTVV.

V is TRBV6-6 and J is TRBJ1-3, with 8 bases fitting TRBD1. There are 16 residues in the CDR3. V gave up 2 bases and J gave up 0 bases; unmatched junction bases: 3. Germline V lookup: CDR1 MNHNY, CDR2 SVGAGI (reference sequence). The CDR3 sequence is CASSYLGQGSGNTIYF. Here the CDR3 DNA reads TGTGCCAGCAGTTACCTTGGACAGGGCTCTGGAAACACCATATATTTT.

This clone appeared a few times. V gene TRBV13 combines with J gene TRBJ1-2; weak D call: TRBD1 (5 bases). Germline-derived CDR1 and CDR2 are PRHDT and FYEKMQ (reference sequence). The CDR3 has 15 residues. V dropped 5 bases and J dropped 5 bases, with 18 bases sitting between them. The DNA of the CDR3 is TGTGCCAGCAGCCTAGAGGTGACAGTTGGGTATGGCTACACCTTC. Translated: CASSLEVTVGYGYTF.

The chain has TRBV6-1 and TRBJ2-2, with D uncertain. From germline, CDR1 is MNHNS and CDR2 SASEGT. This CDR3 has 15 amino acids. The V gene lost 2 bases and the J gene lost 2 bases, with 9 bases spanning the gap. CDR3 region: CASSELGRNTGELFF. CDR3 coding DNA: TGTGCCAGCAGTGAATTGGGCAGAAACACCGGGGAGCTGTTTTTT.

This clone was seen a single time. The J gene is TRBJ2-2, the V gene TRBV2; possibly TRBD1 for D (6 bases). Germline-derived CDR1 and CDR2 are SNHLY and FYNNEI. The CDR3 sequence is 15 residues long. V lost 4 bases and J lost 1, with 10 bases in between. The CDR3 DNA sequence: TGTGCCAGCAGTGGACAGGTCTTGAACACCGGGGAGCTGTTTTTT. Residues: CASSGQVLNTGELFF.

J is TRBJ2-1 and V is TRBV4-1, with a weak D call TRBD2 (6 bases). The CDR3 sequence is 14 residues long. Looked up from germline, CDR1 is MGHRA and CDR2 is YSYEKL. V lost 2 bases to trimming and J lost 4 bases, with 9 bases between them. This CDR3 is CASSQKGLYNEQFF. In DNA, the CDR3 is TGCGCCAGCAGCCAAAAGGGACTTTACAATGAGCAGTTCTTC.

The chain recombines TRBV10-3 with TRBJ1-5; D is undetermined. V dropped 6 bases and J dropped 4 bases, with 7 bases sitting between them. Looked up from germline, CDR1 is ENHRY and CDR2 is SYGVKD. The CDR3 has 12 residues. The CDR3 DNA reads TGTGCCATCAGCGACGGGAATCAGCCCCAGCATTTT. It yields the protein CAISDGNQPQHF.

The V gene is TRBV30, the J gene TRBJ2-2, with 10 nucleotides matching TRBD1. CDR1 and CDR2 (germline): GTSNPN, SVGIG (reference sequence). This CDR3 is built from 19 residues. Trimming took 4 bases from V and 4 from J; bases not matched to a gene: 18. The CDR3 loop reads CAWTTTIPGQGPGTGELFF. The CDR3 DNA reads TGTGCCTGGACGACTACAATTCCGGGACAGGGGCCAGGCACCGGGGAGCTGTTTTTT.

The gene calls are TRBV9 and TRBJ2-4; D remains unclear. The CDR3 consists of 12 residues. The ends were cut back, 4 bases at V and 5 bases at J, with 7 bases in the middle. CDR1 and CDR2 from the germline V gene are SGDLS and YYNGEE. The CDR3 DNA reads as TGTGCCAGCAGCCCCCCTCAAAACATTCAGTACTTC. Its translation: CASSPPQNIQYF.

The chain links TRBV7-8 to TRBJ2-1; 7 nucleotides agree with TRBD2. CDR1 SGHVS and CDR2 FQNEAQ come from the germline V gene. V trimming: 1 base; J trimming: 0 bases; junction bases outside the gene matches: 3. There are 16 residues in the CDR3. The CDR3 here is CASSLGEGSSYNEQFF. DNA for the CDR3: TGTGCCAGCAGCTTAGGGGAGGGGAGCTCCTACAATGAGCAGTTCTTC.